This passage covers 10 T cell receptor beta chains from one sample sequenced in a study of T-cell memory formation after mild COVID-19. Each CDR3 protein is one row after TCRdb ran MiXCR on the 5' RACE reads. The sample gives under 250,000 distinct CDR3 sequences, 9.5% to 10% of which show up once; 3% to 4.5% is in the top ten. Sequenced input: PBMCs or a T cell subset sorted from them (not recorded which). Source of these receptors: a man between 18 and 35 years old who had mild COVID-19 (a few samples of this study predate the infection). Cell type and time point are not known.

In this sample, this clonotype turned up a few times. V and J are TRBV25-1 and TRBJ1-1, with 7 bases identical to TRBD1. Germline V gene data show CDR1 as MGHDK and CDR2 as SYGVNS. The V and J ends lost 5 bases and 4 bases, in that order; junction bases with no gene match: 7. The CDR3 loop spans 14 amino acids. The CDR3 sequence is CASSNPGTATEAFF. Written as DNA, the CDR3 is TGTGCCAGCAGTAACCCAGGGACAGCCACTGAAGCTTTCTTT.

The chain couples TRBV5-4 to TRBJ2-3; D gene ambiguous. The CDR3 length is 15 residues. Deletions cut 5 bases from V and 2 bases from J, with 15 bases between. The germline gives CDR1 SGHNT, CDR2 YYREEE (reference sequence). The CDR3, as DNA: TGTGCCAGCAGACCCGACTTGGAATCCACAGATACGCAGTATTTT. Its translation is CASRPDLESTDTQYF.

The chain has TRBV11-2 and TRBJ2-1; 12 bases are a match to TRBD2. V shed 5 bases, J shed 8 bases, and the junction held 7 bases outside the gene matches. The CDR3 is 15 residues long. Germline CDR1 SGHAT, CDR2 FQNNGV. The CDR3: CASSVTSGGPDEQFF. CDR3 nucleotides: TGTGCCAGCAGCGTGACTAGCGGGGGCCCTGATGAGCAGTTCTTC. Drawing the rest from reference TRBV11-2 and TRBJ2-1, the complete variable domain is EAGVAQSPRYKIIEKRQSVAFWCNPISGHATLYWYQQILGQGPKLLIQFQNNGVVDDSQLPKDRFSAERLKGVDSTLKIQPAKLEDSAVYLCASSVTSGGPDEQFFGPGTRLTVL.

The chain recombines TRBV12-3 or TRBV12-4 with TRBJ1-1; 10 positions match TRBD1. The CDR3 is 17 residues long. The V segment lost 6 bases and the J segment 1 base; nucleotides outside the gene matches: 11. CDR3 in DNA: TGTGCCAGCAGCCCCGGGACAGGGGAATTTAGGAACACTGAAGCTTTCTTT. Its protein is CASSPGTGEFRNTEAFF.

The rearrangement uses TRBV20-1 and TRBJ2-3; D unresolved. Deletions cut 6 bases from V and 2 bases from J, with 15 bases between. CDR1 is DFQATT and CDR2 is SNEGSKA in the germline V gene (reference sequence). The CDR3 consists of 14 residues. This CDR3 is CSAGSGLLTDTQYF. The CDR3 DNA reads TGCAGTGCCGGATCTGGGCTTCTCACAGATACGCAGTATTTT.

This clonotype was counted only a few times. The chain is built from TRBV20-1 and TRBJ1-5, with 9 bases fitting TRBD1. The V and J ends lost 4 bases and 0 bases, in that order; junction bases with no gene match: 10. The CDR3 has 17 residues. Per the germline V gene, CDR1 is DFQATT and CDR2 is SNEGSKA (reference sequence). CDR3 sequence: CSAKPGQGLFSNQPQHF. The DNA of the CDR3 is TGCAGTGCTAAGCCGGGACAGGGCCTTTTTAGCAATCAGCCCCAGCATTTT.

V and J are TRBV29-1 and TRBJ1-1, with D unclear. Germline loops: CDR1 SQVTM, CDR2 ANQGSEA. The CDR3 is made up of 12 amino acids. Deletions cut 5 bases from V and 0 bases from J, with 7 bases between. The CDR3 DNA is TGCAGCGTTATCGCAATGAACACTGAAGCTTTCTTT. The encoded protein is CSVIAMNTEAFF.

The chain has TRBV20-1 and TRBJ2-5, with 14 bases lining up with TRBD2. The CDR3 sequence is 14 residues long. V lost 5 bases to trimming and J lost 5 bases; unmatched junction nucleotides: 4. Germline V gene lookup returns CDR1 DFQATT and CDR2 SNEGSKA (reference sequence). CDR3 in amino acids: CSAVRTSGGETQYF. CDR3 nucleotides: TGCAGTGCTGTACGGACTAGCGGGGGGGAGACCCAGTACTTC.

This sequence joins TRBV27 and TRBJ1-1, with D perhaps TRBD1 (5 bases). This CDR3 has 13 residues. V was cut by 7 bases and J by 1 base, with 10 bases left in between. From germline, CDR1 is MNHEY and CDR2 SMNVEV (reference sequence). In nucleotides, the CDR3 is TGTGCCAGCAAGGGACGGGAGAACACTGAAGCTTTCTTT. This codes for CASKGRENTEAFF.

In its sample, this clonotype was seen many times. The chain joins TRBV4-2 to TRBJ1-5, with 8 bases lining up with TRBD1. The V and J ends lost 1 base and 2 bases, in that order; junction bases with no gene match: 1. Germline V CDR1 and CDR2: LGHNA, YNFKEQ. This CDR3 comprises 15 residues. The CDR3 loop is CASSQVDRGNQPQHF. The CDR3 DNA is TGTGCCAGCAGCCAAGTGGACAGGGGCAATCAGCCCCAGCATTTT.